The 3 T cell receptor beta chains in this list originate from one sample, sequenced in a study of blood T cell repertoires in COVID-19. Using immunoSEQ multiplex PCR, the repertoire was profiled, and TCRdb retains in-frame clones only, with some absent. This sample has around 310,000 clones, with around nine tenths found just once. Sequences were obtained from PBMCs or T cells enriched from blood (not recorded which). Source of these receptors: a woman between 25 and 40 years old who had recovered from COVID-19.

Remarks on this clone: Other DNA sequences in the sample encode the same CDR3. The J gene is TRBJ1-2, the V gene TRBV12-3 or TRBV12-4; no reliable D call. The CDR3 runs to 13 residues. The V gene lost 6 bases and the J gene lost 0 bases, with 8 bases spanning the gap. The CDR3 nucleotides read TGTGCCAGCAGCCCCGGTGCTAACTATGGCTACACCTTC. It translates to CASSPGANYGYTF.

The chain couples TRBV7-2 to TRBJ2-7; 7 bases are shared with TRBD1. Germline CDR1 and CDR2: SGHTA and FQGNSA. There are 14 residues in the CDR3. The junction had 10 bases not matched to a gene; V was cut back by 8 bases and J by 3 bases. DNA for the CDR3: TGTGCCAGCGGTACCCCGGGACAGCTCTACGAGCAGTACTTC. Amino acid sequence: CASGTPGQLYEQYF.

This chain joins TRBV6-1 and TRBJ2-2; D is uncertain. Deletions cut 0 bases from V and 6 bases from J, with 20 bases between. CDR3 size: 18 residues. The germline V gene encodes CDR1 MNHNS and CDR2 SASEGT. The CDR3 DNA reads as TGTGCCAGCAGTGAAGCGCCTCGCTGGAAGACTCGGCCCGGGGAGCTGTTTTTT. Residues: CASSEAPRWKTRPGELFF.